These 30 T cell receptor beta chains were all obtained from the same sample, sequenced in a study of cytomegalovirus exposure and HLA in healthy donors. In the PCR, 60 Vbeta and 13 Jbeta primers were used. Here immunoSEQ multiplex PCR was the method, and the copy in TCRdb shows in-frame clones only, minus some. The table records about 100,000 clones, 75% to 90% of them present only once. Sequenced material: PBMCs. These receptors came from a man in his thirties or forties in good health and CMV-seronegative.

This clone appeared a single time. The chain employs TRBV27 and TRBJ2-7; the match to TRBD1 covers 9 bases. V was pared by 5 bases and J by 5 bases, with 4 bases of the junction left unmatched. The length of the CDR3 is 13 residues. The germline CDR1 and CDR2 sequences are MNHEY and SMNVEV (reference sequence). The CDR3 loop reads CASSPGTGNEQYF. The CDR3 region has the DNA TGTGCCAGCAGTCCCGGGACAGGGAACGAGCAGTACTTC.

The genes are TRBV4-1 and TRBJ1-4; D remains unclear. CDR3 length equals 14 residues. The germline V gene encodes CDR1 MGHRA and CDR2 YSYEKL. The V end lost 1 base, the J end lost 2 bases, and 5 bases lay between the germline ends. CDR3: CASSQGRTNEKLFF. The CDR3 region has the DNA TGCGCCAGCAGCCAAGGGCGGACTAATGAAAAACTGTTTTTT.

The gene calls are TRBV19 and TRBJ1-5; a weak D match, TRBD1 (5 bases). Trimming pared 7 bases from V and 6 bases from J, leaving 16 bases between. CDR1 and CDR2 from the germline V gene are LNHDA and SQIVND (reference sequence). The CDR3 loop spans 14 amino acids. The CDR3 nucleotides are TGTGCCAGTACCCCAGGGCCCGATAGTCAGCCCCAGCATTTT. The encoded protein is CASTPGPDSQPQHF. Full variable domain (outside the CDR3, taken from reference TRBV19 and TRBJ1-5): DGGITQSPKYLFRKEGQNVTLSCEQNLNHDAMYWYRQDPGQGLRLIYYSQIVNDFQKGDIAEGYSVSREKKESFPLTVTSAQKNPTAFYLCASTPGPDSQPQHFGDGTRLSIL.

J is TRBJ2-3 and V is TRBV7-6; the D gene is possibly TRBD2 (6 bases). The CDR3 is 17 amino acids. Germline assignment: CDR1 SGHVS and CDR2 FNYEAQ. The V end lost 0 bases, the J end lost 2 bases, and 15 bases lay between the germline ends. CDR3 loop: CASSLATGVAATDTQYF. In DNA, the CDR3 is TGTGCCAGCAGCTTAGCGACGGGGGTGGCCGCCACAGATACGCAGTATTTT.

The V gene is TRBV2, the J gene TRBJ2-2, with D perhaps matching TRBD2 (6 bases). Germline lookup yields CDR1 SNHLY and CDR2 FYNNEI. V gave up 5 bases and J gave up 8 bases, with 18 bases separating them. This CDR3 has 15 amino acids. The chain's CDR3 is CASSPGSPGGGELFF. CDR3 sequence (DNA): TGTGCCAGCAGTCCCGGGAGCCCGGGTGGGGGGGAGCTGTTTTTT. Variable domain in full (rest from reference TRBV2 and TRBJ2-2): EPEVTQTPSHQVTQMGQEVILRCVPISNHLYFYWYRQILGQKVEFLVSFYNNEISEKSEIFDDQFSVERPDGSNFTLKIRSTKLEDSAMYFCASSPGSPGGGELFFGEGSRLTVL.

J is TRBJ2-1 and V is TRBV13; D may be TRBD2 (6 bases). Germline-derived CDR1 and CDR2 are PRHDT and FYEKMQ (reference sequence). This CDR3 spans 16 amino acids. V lost 5 bases, J lost 0 bases, and 14 bases lay in between. CDR3 protein: CASSPMGGSSYNEQFF. CDR3 nucleotide sequence: TGTGCCAGCAGCCCAATGGGGGGTAGCTCCTACAATGAGCAGTTCTTC. Full variable domain (remainder filled in from reference TRBV13 and TRBJ2-1): AAGVIQSPRHLIKEKRETATLKCYPIPRHDTVYWYQQGPGQDPQFLISFYEKMQSDKGSIPDRFSAQQFSDYHSELNMSSLELGDSALYFCASSPMGGSSYNEQFFGPGTRLTVL.

The chain's CDR3 is CASSQTENYEQYF. In DNA form, the CDR3 reads TGCGCCAGCAGCCAGACAGAAAACTACGAGCAGTACTTC. The rearrangement joins TRBV4-3 to TRBJ2-7; tentatively, D is TRBD1 (5 bases). Germline CDR1 and CDR2: LGHNA and YSLEER. CDR3 size: 13 residues. Trimming removed 3 bases from V and 3 bases from J, with 9 bases in between.

This chain connects TRBV30 to TRBJ2-5; 7 nucleotides match TRBD1. With 5 bases clipped from V and 11 bases from J, the junction kept 14 bases outside the gene matches. Germline V gene lookup returns CDR1 GTSNPN and CDR2 SVGIG (reference sequence). CDR3 length: 13 residues. CDR3 sequence: CAWGRQGVSEQYF. The CDR3 DNA follows: TGTGCCTGGGGGAGACAGGGAGTGAGTGAGCAGTACTTC.

There are a few counts of this clone. The DNA of the CDR3 is TGTGCCAGCAGTGCCTTAGGAGGACTAACCTACGAGCAGTACTTC. This gives the protein CASSALGGLTYEQYF. The chain links TRBV27 to TRBJ2-7; tentatively, D is TRBD2 (6 bases). The CDR3 runs 15 residues. Trimming stripped 5 bases from V and 2 bases from J, with 16 bases between. The germline CDR1 and CDR2 sequences are MNHEY and SMNVEV (reference sequence).

This clone occurred once. The rearrangement links TRBV2 to TRBJ2-5; D remains unclear. This CDR3 has 12 amino acids. Germline-derived CDR1 and CDR2 are SNHLY and FYNNEI. V lost 2 bases and J lost 4, with 5 bases in between. Here the CDR3 reads CASSESRETQYF. CDR3 DNA sequence: TGTGCCAGCAGTGAATCCAGAGAGACCCAGTACTTC.

The genes are TRBV4-3 and TRBJ2-1, with TRBD2 matching 10 bases. The CDR3 covers 15 residues. From germline, CDR1 is LGHNA and CDR2 YSLEER. V lost 5 bases and J lost 5; bases outside the gene matches: 6. In DNA form, the CDR3 reads TGCGCCAGCAGCTCTCGGACTAGCGGTAACAATGAGCAGTTCTTC. It codes for CASSSRTSGNNEQFF.

The gene calls are TRBV27 and TRBJ2-2, with D hard to call. V was clipped by 3 bases and J by 2 bases, with 7 bases between them. The CDR3 is 14 amino acids. Germline V gene data show CDR1 as MNHEY and CDR2 as SMNVEV (reference sequence). The CDR3 nucleotides are TGTGCCAGCAGTTTTTACTATAACACCGGGGAGCTGTTTTTT. This gives the protein CASSFYYNTGELFF.

This clone was found a few times. The rearrangement uses TRBV29-1 and TRBJ2-5; tentatively, D is TRBD2 (6 bases). CDR1 is SQVTM, CDR2 ANQGSEA, per germline. V lost 5 bases and J 5 bases, leaving 18 bases between the germline ends. The length of the CDR3 is 14 residues. CDR3 DNA: TGCAGCGTTCCCACCCGCGGGGCCCCGGAGACCCAGTACTTC. It specifies CSVPTRGAPETQYF.

The J gene is TRBJ2-7, the V gene TRBV7-9; D possibly corresponds to TRBD1 (6 bases). Germline V gives CDR1 SEHNR, CDR2 FQNEAQ (reference sequence). Trimming cost V 4 bases and J 7 bases, with 17 bases left between them. CDR3 size: 14 residues. CDR3 DNA: TGTGCCAGCAGCTCGAATAGGGACACCTTAGAGCAGTACTTC. Residues: CASSSNRDTLEQYF. Complete variable domain (other parts from reference TRBV7-9 and TRBJ2-7): DTGVSQNPRHKITKRGQNVTFRCDPISEHNRLYWYRQTLGQGPEFLTYFQNEAQLEKSRLLSDRFSAERPKGSFSTLEIQRTEQGDSAMYLCASSSNRDTLEQYFGPGTRLTVT.

The genes are TRBV5-1 and TRBJ1-2; possibly TRBD1 for D (6 bases). CDR3 length: 14 amino acids. V lost 2 bases to trimming and J lost 4 bases, with 12 bases between them. Germline V CDR1 and CDR2: SGHRS, YFSETQ. The CDR3 DNA reads TGCGCCAGCAGCTTCGGACAGAGCATCTATGGCTACACCTTC. Amino acids: CASSFGQSIYGYTF.

V is TRBV29-1 and J is TRBJ1-2, with D perhaps TRBD1 (5 bases). V lost 0 bases and J lost 6, with 17 bases in between. Germline CDR1 reads SQVTM; CDR2 reads ANQGSEA. The CDR3 spans 15 residues. This CDR3 is CSVEDRAGWGNGYTF. The CDR3 bases are TGCAGCGTTGAAGATCGAGCGGGGTGGGGGAATGGCTACACCTTC.

The table lists this clone with a few counts. This rearrangement joins TRBV11-3 to TRBJ2-7, with 7 bases that match TRBD1. The ends lost 2 bases at V and 3 bases at J; junction bases unmatched: 1. Germline values: CDR1 SGHNT, CDR2 YENEEA. This CDR3 contains 13 residues. The chain's CDR3 is CASSLRDSYEQYF. The CDR3 nucleotides are TGTGCCAGCAGCTTACGGGACAGCTACGAGCAGTACTTC. The full variable domain, its missing parts supplied by reference TRBV11-3 and TRBJ2-7, is EAGVVQSPRYKIIEKKQPVAFWCNPISGHNTLYWYLQNLGQGPELLIRYENEEAVDDSQLPKDRFSAERLKGVDSTLKIQPAELGDSAVYLCASSLRDSYEQYFGPGTRLTVT.

The chain links TRBV19 to TRBJ2-7; no clear D gene. CDR3 length equals 14 residues. Between the trimmed V and J ends, which lost 3 bases and 2 bases, there was a span of 11 bases. CDR1 and CDR2 (germline): LNHDA, SQIVND (reference sequence). CDR3 coding DNA: TGTGCCAGTAGTATGGCCTCTGGAGCCTACGAGCAGTACTTC. Its translation: CASSMASGAYEQYF.

V and J are TRBV6-5 and TRBJ2-7; 9 bases fit TRBD2. The CDR3 covers 15 residues. V lost 6 bases, J lost 0 bases, and 6 bases stayed unmatched. Germline CDR1 reads MNHEY; CDR2 reads SVGAGI. The CDR3 nucleotides read TGTGCCAGCAGGCGGGGGGGCCGAAGCTCCTACGAGCAGTACTTC. Its protein is CASRRGGRSSYEQYF.

The chain carries TRBV20-1 and TRBJ1-1; no clear D gene. Germline-derived CDR1 and CDR2 are DFQATT and SNEGSKA (reference sequence). Trimming took 0 bases from V and 11 from J, leaving 7 bases between them. The CDR3 extends over 10 amino acids. For the CDR3, the DNA is TGCAGTGCTAGAGAAGATAGTGCTTTCTTT. It codes for CSAREDSAFF.

This clone came up once. The gene calls are TRBV15 and TRBJ2-3; TRBD2 is a possible D gene (5 bases). From germline, CDR1 is LNHNV and CDR2 YYDKDF (reference sequence). Trimming stripped 8 bases from V and 5 bases from J, with 14 bases between. This CDR3 contains 13 residues. In DNA, the CDR3 is TGTGCCACCCGAGAGGGAAGCGGAGATACGCAGTATTTT. Encoded protein: CATREGSGDTQYF.

The chain is built from TRBV5-4 and TRBJ2-2; D call uncertain. V was trimmed by 0 bases and J by 1 base, leaving 13 bases between them. Looked up from germline, CDR1 is SGHNT and CDR2 is YYREEE (reference sequence). The CDR3 contains 17 residues. The chain's CDR3 is CASSLEATLQNTGELFF. In nucleotides, the CDR3 is TGTGCCAGCAGCTTGGAAGCGACCCTCCAGAACACCGGGGAGCTGTTTTTT.

This clone showed up just once. The chain is built from TRBV5-1 and TRBJ2-6, with a tentative D call TRBD1 (6 bases). With 7 bases removed from V and 0 bases from J, the gap between germline ends came to 20 bases. Germline V CDR1 and CDR2: SGHRS, YFSETQ. The CDR3 covers 18 residues. The CDR3: CASLATGFTDSGANVLTF. CDR3 sequence (DNA): TGCGCCAGCTTGGCCACAGGGTTTACGGACTCTGGGGCCAACGTCCTGACTTTC.

CDR3 coding DNA: TGCAGCGTTGTGGCTAGCGGGAGTGGGACCCAGTACTTC. Protein product: CSVVASGSGTQYF. This chain uses TRBV29-1 with TRBJ2-5; TRBD2 aligns across 10 bases. Germline lookup yields CDR1 SQVTM and CDR2 ANQGSEA. Losses at the gene ends were 4 bases for V and 7 bases for J; bases not matched to a gene: 6. The CDR3 has 13 residues. Looking up the rest from reference TRBV29-1 and TRBJ2-5 gives the full variable domain: SAVISQKPSRDICQRGTSLTIQCQVDSQVTMMFWYRQQPGQSLTLIATANQGSEATYESGFVIDKFPISRPNLTFSTLTVSNMSPEDSSIYLCSVVASGSGTQYFGPGTRLLVL.

This sequence joins TRBV28 and TRBJ2-1; TRBD1 matches at 8 bases. The CDR3 totals 16 residues. The V gene end was trimmed by 5 bases and the J gene end by 0 bases; junction bases not matched to a gene: 6. Germline V lookup: CDR1 MDHEN, CDR2 SYDVKM. CDR3 in DNA: TGTGCCAGCAGTAGAAGGACAGGGATCTCCTACAATGAGCAGTTCTTC. Translating it yields CASSRRTGISYNEQFF.

This sequence joins TRBV6-5 and TRBJ1-5; D might be TRBD1 (6 bases). Germline CDR1 is MNHEY and CDR2 is SVGAGI. Trimming took 5 bases from V and 3 from J, leaving 8 bases between them. There are 13 residues in the CDR3. The CDR3: CASSGQFNQPQHF. In nucleotides, the CDR3 is TGTGCCAGCAGTGGACAGTTCAATCAGCCCCAGCATTTT.

The chain links TRBV5-4 to TRBJ2-3; TRBD2 matches 9 bases. J was trimmed by 5 bases and V by 4 bases; bases with no gene match: 14. CDR3 length: 17 residues. Per germline, CDR1 SGHNT and CDR2 YYREEE (reference sequence). CDR3 DNA: TGTGCCAGCAGCCACCCTCGGGCTAGCGGGATCAGAGATACGCAGTATTTT. It is translated as CASSHPRASGIRDTQYF.

The gene calls are TRBV4-3 and TRBJ2-2; 10 positions agree with TRBD2. The CDR3 is 15 amino acids. CDR1 and CDR2 from the germline V gene are LGHNA and YSLEER. Germline trimming cut 5 bases from V and 4 bases from J; bases unmatched to any gene: 4. DNA for the CDR3: TGCGCCAGCAGCGAGGGACTAGCGCCCACCGGGGAGCTGTTTTTT. Translated, it gives CASSEGLAPTGELFF.

The chain carries TRBV29-1 and TRBJ2-5, with D perhaps matching TRBD1 (6 bases). With 0 bases removed from V and 9 bases from J, the gap between germline ends came to 23 bases. The germline V gene encodes CDR1 SQVTM and CDR2 ANQGSEA. CDR3 length: 16 amino acids. CDR3 DNA sequence: TGCAGCGTTGAAGAAGTGACAGGAAGGCGAGTCGAGGCCCAGTACTTC. It is translated as CSVEEVTGRRVEAQYF.

This clone was seen a single time. J is TRBJ1-1 and V is TRBV2; 7 bases are a match to TRBD1. J gave up 3 bases and V 6 bases, and 10 bases lay outside the gene matches. Germline V gives CDR1 SNHLY, CDR2 FYNNEI. The CDR3 spans 15 residues. The CDR3 sequence is CASSPPVRGYTEAFF. The CDR3 nucleotides read TGTGCCAGCAGCCCGCCCGTCAGGGGGTACACTGAAGCTTTCTTT.